This note documents a single TCR beta chain sequence. The trim removed 4 bases at V and 1 base at J, leaving 2 bases unmatched. The CDR3 is 16 residues long. CDR1 LNHNV and CDR2 YYDKDF come from the germline V gene (reference sequence). Participants' own reports of clinical history determined their cohort assignment. Recovered status applied to Cohort 3 donors who had two consecutive negative PCRs. It also applied to those with clearance or with symptom resolution. The data were taken from a study of blood T cell repertoires in COVID-19. About the study: T cells, B-cell-depleted T cells, or PBMCs supplied cDNA or gDNA.

Authors' analysis steps: Nucleated cell counts were estimated from reference gene primer amplification. TCRdb's table, derived via immunoSEQ multiplex PCR, lists solely in-frame clones and lacks some. Clone size and the V and J calls come from that table; the DNA yielded D and trimming. This sample yields roughly 300,000 clones, of which less than 90% are seen a single time; more than 1% belongs to the top ten. Sequencing was performed on PBMCs or T cells enriched from blood (not recorded which). The receptor was isolated from a young woman who had recovered from COVID-19. The chain uses TRBV15 and TRBJ2-3; 13 bases are a match to TRBD2. In DNA form, the CDR3 reads TGTGCCACCAGCACGGGACTAGCGGGGCGCACAGATACGCAGTATTTT. It translates to CATSTGLAGRTDTQYF. Full variable domain (remainder filled in from reference TRBV15 and TRBJ2-3): DAMVIQNPRYQVTQFGKPVTLSCSQTLNHNVMYWYQQKSSQAPKLLFHYYDKDFNNEADTPDNFQSRRPNTSFCFLDIRSPGLGDTAMYLCATSTGLAGRTDTQYFGPGTRLTVL.